This record looks at one TCR beta chain sequence and its context. The clone's antigen remains unknown. The sample holds no much larger clone one base away, and base qualities are not on file. Library preparation employed the immunoSEQ multiplex PCR assay. The multiplex PCR relied on a mix of 60 forward primers for TCR Vbeta segments and 13 reverse primers for TCR Jbeta segments. Amplification of the CDR3 region of rearranged TCR beta genes was performed with a multiplex PCR assay on genomic DNA. On the Illumina HiSeq System, the amplified TCR beta libraries were sequenced as 87-base-pair reads. For the original study's pipeline: Across the 700 or so repertoires, a later analysis counted around 80 million unique TCR beta chains, roughly 11 million of which were shared by at least two donors. To remove PCR and sequencing errors, raw reads were error-corrected and collapsed into unique sequences using a nearest-neighbor algorithm that merged closely related sequences. V, D and J gene segments were assigned by aligning CDR3 sequences to IMGT reference sequences. For a sequence to be retained, a match of at least six nucleotides to both a V gene segment and a J gene segment was required. Rearrangements were classified as productive when the CDR3 lacked stop codons and remained in frame with V and J, and all other rearrangements were classified as non-productive. CDR3 was defined according to IMGT convention as the region running from the second conserved V-encoded cysteine to the conserved J-encoded phenylalanine. In an earlier analysis of roughly 580 of the donors, sequences lacking an unambiguous match to a single V gene segment were excluded. In an earlier analysis of several hundred of the donors, V segments were called functional above 56.7% productive rearrangements and were called segregating when the between-donor standard deviation exceeded 5%. A statistical classification framework was built for diagnosing cytomegalovirus status from the catalog of TCR beta chain sequences. V and J gene assignment, in a later analysis, came from comparing TCR nucleotide sequences with IMGT/GENE-DB human TR gene sequences. In a later analysis, CDR3 sequences and most-parsimonious VDJ recombination scenarios were assigned using the TCRdist pipeline. In a later analysis, every TCR beta chain was defined by the combination of its CDR3 amino acid sequence and its V-gene family, and reads without a unique V-gene family were dropped. A later analysis removed 500 to 650 highly shared, low-generation-probability nucleotide sequences to deal with suspected cross-contamination and a sequencing artifact. A later analysis calculated a clonal expansion index for each public chain from normalized within-repertoire ranks of inferred template counts. Generation probabilities in a later analysis came from a VDJ recombination model fitted to out-of-frame rearrangements, and those results were checked against IGoR. In a later analysis, TCR-TCR, TCR-HLA and TCR-CMV co-occurrence was scored with hypergeometric tests, and a repertoire-size bias correction was applied to TCR pairs. In a later analysis, false discovery rates were estimated by permuting HLA or CMV assignments 20 times. In a later analysis, co-occurring TCRs were grouped using DBSCAN, with TCRdist sequence similarity added in when clustering inside HLA-allele-positive subsets. For co-occurrence clustering, repertoires with fewer than 30,000 or more than 120,000 public chains were excluded, along with five repertoires with anomalous nucleotide sharing. TCRdb retrieved this table from immuneACCESS and kept in-frame rearrangements only. Not all clones are present; in checked studies, unresolved V genes account for under half, and no reason is known for the remainder. The D gene and trimming were derived from the DNA, and the V and J assignments and clone size from that table. In this sample the table shows fewer than 85,000 clones, around 76% of which occur a single time. About an eighth of the sample is in the top ten clones.

The data belong to a study of cytomegalovirus exposure and HLA in healthy donors (dated by TCRdb to 2016 to 2017). Study-wide context: In an earlier analysis of 550 to 750 of the donors, 276 Gb of sequence data and 117 million unique TCR beta sequences from 150 million to 200 million T cells were reported. An early release that covered 500 to 800 HLA-typed donors contained 300 to 350 gigabases of sequencing data and around 85 million unique TCR sequences. Of the roughly 430 genotyped donors, about 84% fell in the genetic ancestry cluster associated with self-reported Caucasian donors. The study aimed to test whether signatures of past pathogen exposure could be identified by cataloging public T cell receptors. The T cell repertoires of some 700 subjects were profiled by immunosequencing and related to cytomegalovirus serostatus. Along with the approximately 620-subject first cohort, a separate validation cohort of 120 different subjects was used. The study combined high-throughput TCR immunosequencing, statistical association of individual TCRs with disease status, and machine learning to predict cytomegalovirus infection status. A later analysis re-analyzed previously published TCR beta repertoires from roughly 630 donors and added high-resolution HLA genotyping to study TCR occurrence patterns. Rather than drawing on any new phenotypic data, the later analysis identified candidate immune exposures from TCR beta sequences and the way those sequences occurred across donors. In an earlier analysis of over 550 of the donors, high-throughput TCR beta sequencing was used to judge whether each TCR beta V gene segment behaved as functional or pseudogenic. Alongside the repertoire data, information on donor age, sex, ethnicity and CMV serostatus was compiled. A later genetic analysis took genome-wide SNP genotypes for about 65% of the roughly 670 donors and used that subset as a discovery cohort. Every repertoire in the discovery cohort had been generated on one and the same sequencing platform. Both class I and class II loci were covered by HLA typing, at four-digit resolution. Typing coverage differed by locus: A, B, C, DRB1 and DQB1 were typed in about 629-640 donors, DQA1 in 522, DPA1 in around 610, and DPB1 in 450 to 490. Because of strong linkage in the cohort, roughly five DR-DQ haplotypes were treated as single units for association and clustering. Among roughly 400 genotyped donors of the cohort, an average of roughly 230,000 unique TCR beta nucleotide sequences was sequenced per donor, of which about 20% were non-productive.

General findings and caveats noted by the study authors: A cluster of highly shared sequence variants was judged likely to represent a technical artifact of the sequencing pipeline. According to a later analysis, parvovirus B19, influenza, CMV and Epstein-Barr virus appeared linked to several top co-occurrence clusters. Compared with equally common non-associated chains, HLA-associated TCR beta chains in a later analysis were more clonally expanded and had lower generation probabilities. At a false discovery rate of 0.05, a later analysis linked fewer than 20,000 TCR beta sequences to specific HLA alleles. The earlier analysis of some 560 of the donors excluded some 16 rarely observed V segments, including chromosome 9 orphons, because counts were too low. The cohort was sequenced for TCR beta chains only, and without alpha or paired-chain data the features that could be detected were limited. Because HLA typing was unavailable for some donors at each locus, only the typed subset was used in association tests. Because the 87-base-pair reads could not distinguish some IMGT-functional V segments, including TRBV6-2 and TRBV6-3, those segments were excluded. The authors suggested that the approach could potentially be extended to other disease states and immunological phenotypes. Correlated functional status among segregating V segments might be attributable to linkage disequilibrium, but an unknown experimental factor could not be ruled out. Presence/absence analyses assumed roughly uniform sequencing depth across donors, an assumption that may not hold. The study gave a list of 150 to 200 TCR beta chains associated with cytomegalovirus. An association between a missense DCLRE1C variant and V-gene and J-gene trimming of TCR beta chains was found in a later genetic analysis and replicated in an independent cohort. A later analysis found that TCR association rates varied across HLA loci, with DRB1 alleles showing the most associated TCRs and HLA-C alleles the fewest. Assigning TCR associations to individual alleles was difficult when HLA alleles, especially DR and DQ, strongly co-occurred. According to a later genetic analysis, donors in an Asian-associated ancestry cluster had fewer N-insertions in productive TCRs than the roughly 700-donor mean. Immune exposure information for the cohort was limited to CMV serostatus. An earlier analysis of around 500 of the donors showed that most TCR beta V segments appeared in productive rearrangements either about 87% or about 30% of the time, which broadly matched IMGT annotations. According to a later analysis, most CMV-associated TCR beta chains appeared to be HLA-restricted, and the HLA associations seemed to be driven largely by CMV exposure. A further reported finding was that TCR beta sequences accurately predicted the HLA-A and HLA-B alleles for most subjects in the first cohort. While some public TCRs were present in many individuals, most TCR sequences turned up only very rarely across donors. In vitro tests confirmed that a few of the cytomegalovirus-associated TCR beta chains recognize cytomegalovirus antigens. In both the original and validation cohorts, the classifier was reported to diagnose cytomegalovirus status with high specificity and sensitivity.

In total, 630 or so healthy bone marrow donors made up the cohort. All cohort members were sampled while nominally healthy, although unrecorded immune exposures were likely present. The donor tested CMV seropositive, placing the donor among the 289 seropositive members of the cohort. A peripheral blood sample was provided by each donor, and peripheral blood mononuclear cells were used for TCR beta sequencing. The Qiagen DNeasy Blood Extraction Kit was used to extract genomic DNA from the blood cell samples. The germline V gene yields KGHSH for CDR1 and LQKENI for CDR2. Including cysteine and phenylalanine, the CDR3 has 14 amino acids. The DNA shown is the 42-base CDR3, in frame from base 1. Relative to germline, V is missing 5 bases and J is missing 8 bases, with 7 bases of the junction outside any gene match.

The sequence was obtained from a male donor in good health and CMV-seropositive. Sequenced: PBMCs. The V gene is TRBV18 and the J gene is TRBJ2-1; 9 bases in the middle match TRBD1. The CDR3 in this case is CASSELQGADEQFF. The DNA sequence is given as TGTGCCAGCTCAGAATTACAGGGGGCCGATGAGCAGTTCTTC.